These T cell receptor beta chains were read from a single sample in a study of T cell repertoires in ileal Crohn's disease. Profiled with immunoSEQ multiplex PCR; TCRdb holds only in-frame clones, not every one. In the table there are several thousand clones, more than 85% of which are singletons. The material sequenced was ileal tissue. The origin of the receptors is an adult with Crohn's disease. Both conserved end residues are part of each CDR3. A D gene is named only where the DNA matches it firmly. Clone size is not always given. Where it is, it says once, few, many or a class for expanded clones.

-	TRBV29-1	TRBJ2-3	TRBD1	CSMNRGGTDTQYF	TGCAGCATGAACAGGGGTGGAACAGATACGCAGTATTTT
-	TRBV19	TRBJ2-3	TRBD2	CASSILAERTDTQYF	TGTGCCAGTAGTATTCTAGCGGAGCGCACAGATACGCAGTATTTT
-	TRBV11-3	TRBJ2-7	TRBD1	CASSLDSPDRGYEQYF	TGTGCCAGCAGCTTAGATTCCCCGGACAGGGGCTACGAGCAGTACTTC
-	TRBV30	TRBJ1-5	-	CAWSVLGGVNQPQHF	TGTGCCTGGAGTGTACTAGGGGGAGTAAATCAGCCCCAGCATTTT
once	TRBV5-1	TRBJ2-5	TRBD1	CASSLGGRGQETQYF	TGCGCCAGCAGCTTGGGGGGCAGGGGGCAAGAGACCCAGTACTTC
once	TRBV6-6	TRBJ1-1	TRBD1	CASSGDRGGTEAFF	TGTGCCAGCAGTGGGGACAGGGGTGGGACTGAAGCTTTCTTT
-	TRBV7-9	TRBJ2-2	-	CASSFRETTGELFF	TGTGCCAGCAGCTTCCGGGAGACCACCGGGGAGCTGTTTTTT
-	TRBV18	TRBJ2-7	TRBD1	CASSGTGINEQYF	TGTGCCAGCTCCGGGACAGGGATCAACGAGCAGTACTTC
-	TRBV5-1	TRBJ2-3	TRBD2	CASSLFTSGSTDTQYF	TGCGCCAGCAGCTTGTTTACTAGCGGGAGTACAGATACGCAGTATTTT
-	TRBV27	TRBJ1-4	-	CASSLNRALGKLFF	TGTGCCAGCAGCCTTAACAGGGCCCTTGGAAAACTGTTTTTT
-	TRBV11-2	TRBJ2-3	TRBD2	CASSPLRLAGADTQYF	TGTGCCAGCAGCCCCCTCAGACTAGCGGGAGCCGATACGCAGTATTTT
-	TRBV6-6	TRBJ2-1	-	CASSPDSHSYNEQFF	TGTGCCAGCAGCCCCGACTCCCACTCCTACAATGAGCAGTTCTTC
-	TRBV7-8	TRBJ2-3	TRBD2	CASSLESGGPDTQYF	TGTGCCAGCAGCTTAGAGAGCGGGGGTCCGGATACGCAGTATTTT
-	TRBV27	TRBJ1-2	-	CASSLGARGYGYTF	TGTGCCAGCAGTTTAGGGGCCAGGGGCTATGGCTACACCTTC
-	TRBV4-1	TRBJ2-2	TRBD1	CASSRSTGSGTGELFF	TGCGCCAGCAGCCGTTCGACAGGGTCGGGCACCGGGGAGCTGTTTTTT
-	TRBV9	TRBJ2-5	TRBD1	CASSASRDRGETQYF	TGTGCCAGCAGCGCCTCCAGGGACAGGGGAGAGACCCAGTACTTC
few	TRBV9	TRBJ2-7	-	CASSLTTSSYEQYF	TGTGCCAGCAGCTTAACAACCAGCTCCTACGAGCAGTACTTC
-	TRBV7-2	TRBJ2-1	TRBD2	CASSSGLAGSSFVYEQFF	TGTGCCAGCAGCTCGGGACTAGCGGGAAGCTCCTTCGTGTACGAGCAGTTCTTC
-	TRBV15	TRBJ1-2	TRBD1	CATSRVDRGYGYTF	TGTGCCACCAGCAGAGTAGACAGGGGCTATGGCTACACCTTC
-	TRBV2	TRBJ1-1	-	CASSEGEGLGAFF	TGTGCCAGCAGTGAGGGCGAAGGCTTGGGAGCTTTCTTT
-	TRBV10-1	TRBJ2-3	-	CASSRTYTDTQYF	TGCGCCAGCAGCCGCACCTACACAGATACGCAGTATTTT
-	TRBV18	TRBJ2-7	TRBD1	CASSPPGQGAGEQYF	TGTGCCAGCTCACCACCGGGACAGGGGGCGGGAGAGCAGTACTTC
-	TRBV5-6	TRBJ2-3	TRBD2	CASSLERENTDTQYF	TGTGCCAGCAGCTTGGAGCGGGAGAACACAGATACGCAGTATTTT
-	TRBV5-1	TRBJ2-3	TRBD2	CASSSSSRTSGRYTQYF	TGCGCCAGCAGCTCTTCGAGCAGGACTAGCGGCCGCTATACGCAGTATTTT
-	TRBV18	TRBJ1-1	-	CASSPSNGQAEAFF	TGTGCCAGCTCACCGTCAAACGGACAAGCCGAAGCTTTCTTT
few	TRBV2	TRBJ2-7	TRBD2	CASSEEAGDSYEQYF	TGTGCCAGCAGTGAAGAGGCGGGAGATTCCTACGAGCAGTACTTC
-	TRBV7-3	TRBJ2-5	TRBD2	CASSPGGEPRETQYF	TGTGCCAGCAGCCCTGGGGGGGAACCCAGAGAGACCCAGTACTTC
-	TRBV2	TRBJ1-5	-	CASSEVTENQPQHF	TGTGCCAGCAGTGAAGTAACAGAAAATCAGCCCCAGCATTTT
-	TRBV5-1	TRBJ1-1	-	CASSSTGTEAFF	TGCGCCAGCAGCTCCACAGGGACTGAAGCTTTCTTT
-	TRBV16	TRBJ2-7	TRBD2	CASSPRGGSYEQYF	TGTGCCAGCAGCCCGCGGGGGGGTTCCTACGAGCAGTACTTC
few	TRBV10-3	TRBJ1-4	TRBD1	CAISGQGDEKLFF	TGTGCCATCAGTGGGCAGGGGGACGAAAAACTGTTTTTT
-	TRBV25-1	TRBJ2-7	TRBD2	CASSLGTSGRAGEQYF	TGTGCCAGCAGCCTCGGGACTAGCGGGAGGGCAGGAGAGCAGTACTTC
-	TRBV5-6	TRBJ2-4	TRBD1	CASSQEDRGRWDIQYF	TGTGCCAGCAGTCAGGAAGACAGGGGGCGCTGGGACATTCAGTACTTC
-	TRBV18	TRBJ2-7	TRBD1	CASSPHRGHEQYF	TGTGCCAGCTCACCACACAGGGGCCACGAGCAGTACTTC
-	TRBV9	TRBJ1-2	TRBD1	CASSVMAGTGDGYTF	TGTGCCAGCAGCGTGATGGCCGGGACAGGGGACGGCTACACCTTC
-	TRBV19	TRBJ2-1	-	CASSTILAPDNEQFF	TGTGCCAGTAGTACCATATTAGCTCCGGATAATGAGCAGTTCTTC
-	TRBV16	TRBJ2-7	TRBD1	CASSQSDRSSYEQYF	TGTGCCAGCAGCCAGTCGGACAGGAGCTCCTACGAGCAGTACTTC
once	TRBV28	TRBJ1-1	TRBD1	CASSGTGGPSFTEAFF	TGTGCCAGCAGTGGGACAGGGGGCCCTTCTTTCACTGAAGCTTTCTTT
-	TRBV7-2	TRBJ2-7	TRBD1	CASSLGGTGWSYEQYF	TGTGCCAGCAGCTTAGGGGGGACAGGGTGGTCCTACGAGCAGTACTTC
few	TRBV28	TRBJ1-6	-	CASTGGSSPLHF	TGTGCCAGCACCGGGGGGTCTTCACCCCTCCACTTT
-	TRBV5-1	TRBJ2-1	TRBD2	CASSLTSGKPEQFF	TGCGCCAGCAGCCTGACTAGCGGGAAGCCCGAGCAGTTCTTC
-	TRBV28	TRBJ1-2	TRBD1	CASSSQGADYGYTF	TGTGCCAGCAGCTCACAGGGGGCGGACTATGGCTACACCTTC
-	TRBV27	TRBJ2-5	-	CASSLTTGLETQYF	TGTGCCAGCAGTCTTACGACAGGATTAGAGACCCAGTACTTC
once	TRBV29-1	TRBJ1-1	-	CSVEVGQGGTEAFF	TGCAGCGTTGAAGTGGGGCAGGGAGGGACTGAAGCTTTCTTT
few	TRBV5-1	TRBJ2-3	-	CASSFGAETDTQYF	TGCGCCAGCAGCTTCGGCGCGGAGACAGATACGCAGTATTTT
-	TRBV21-1	TRBJ2-3	-	CASSIPGLAEPTSTDTQYF	TGTGCCAGCAGCATACCGGGACTAGCGGAGCCAACCTCCACAGATACGCAGTATTTT
-	TRBV28	TRBJ2-3	TRBD1	CASSPIDRGRDTDTQYF	TGTGCCAGCAGCCCAATCGACAGGGGGCGGGACACAGATACGCAGTATTTT
-	TRBV28	TRBJ1-1	TRBD1	CASSAFSGGAGAFF	TGTGCCAGCAGTGCCTTCTCAGGGGGCGCGGGAGCTTTCTTT
-	TRBV9	TRBJ1-2	-	CASSVGIGDYGYTF	TGTGCCAGCAGCGTAGGTATAGGGGACTATGGCTACACCTTC
-	TRBV7-2	TRBJ2-2	TRBD2	CASSLRRTSGGDTGELFF	TGTGCCAGCAGCTTACGTAGAACTAGCGGGGGCGACACCGGGGAGCTGTTTTTT
once	TRBV5-5	TRBJ2-3	TRBD2	CASSLVGLAGRDTQYF	TGTGCCAGCAGCTTGGTGGGACTAGCGGGAAGAGATACGCAGTATTTT
-	TRBV19	TRBJ2-2	TRBD2	CATKTSGRAMTGELFF	TGTGCCACCAAGACTAGCGGGAGGGCAATGACCGGGGAGCTGTTTTTT
-	TRBV7-8	TRBJ1-5	-	CASSLALYSNQPQHF	TGTGCCAGCAGCTTAGCGCTCTATAGCAATCAGCCCCAGCATTTT
-	TRBV19	TRBJ2-7	-	CASSQTGTTYEQYF	TGTGCCAGTAGTCAAACCGGGACAACCTACGAGCAGTACTTC
-	TRBV2	TRBJ2-3	TRBD2	CASILLAGLGNGADTQYF	TGTGCCAGCATCTTACTAGCGGGACTTGGTAACGGCGCAGATACGCAGTATTTT
-	TRBV30	TRBJ1-1	-	CAWRWIGGTEAFF	TGTGCCTGGAGGTGGATCGGGGGAACTGAAGCTTTCTTT
once	TRBV30	TRBJ1-3	-	CAWSAGMLNTIYF	TGTGCCTGGAGTGCGGGGATGCTAAACACCATATATTTT
-	TRBV19	TRBJ1-4	-	CASSRASYTTGGHGKLFF	TGTGCCAGTAGTAGAGCGAGCTACACTACCGGGGGGCATGGGAAACTGTTTTTT
-	TRBV18	TRBJ1-1	-	CASSPGRGNTEAFF	TGTGCCAGCTCCCCTGGACGGGGGAACACTGAAGCTTTCTTT
-	TRBV5-1	TRBJ1-1	-	CASSLVSTEAFF	TGCGCCAGCAGCTTGGTTTCAACTGAAGCTTTCTTT